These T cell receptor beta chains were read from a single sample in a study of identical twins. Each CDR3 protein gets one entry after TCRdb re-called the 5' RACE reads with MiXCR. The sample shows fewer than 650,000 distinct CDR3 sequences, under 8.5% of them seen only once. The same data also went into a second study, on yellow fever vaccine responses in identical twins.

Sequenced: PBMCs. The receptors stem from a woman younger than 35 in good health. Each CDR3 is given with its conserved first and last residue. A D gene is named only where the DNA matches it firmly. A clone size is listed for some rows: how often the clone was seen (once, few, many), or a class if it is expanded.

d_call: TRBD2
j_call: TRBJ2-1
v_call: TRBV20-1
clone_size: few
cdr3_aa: CSAPGLAGAEQFF
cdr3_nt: TGCAGTGCTCCGGGACTAGCGGGGGCTGAGCAGTTCTTC

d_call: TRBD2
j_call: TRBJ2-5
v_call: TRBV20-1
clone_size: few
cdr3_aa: CSASTGLAGETQYF
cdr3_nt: TGCAGTGCTAGTACTGGACTAGCGGGTGAGACCCAGTACTTC

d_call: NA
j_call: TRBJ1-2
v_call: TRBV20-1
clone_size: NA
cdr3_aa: CSARDVNYGYTF
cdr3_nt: TGCAGTGCAAGGGACGTAAACTATGGCTACACCTTC

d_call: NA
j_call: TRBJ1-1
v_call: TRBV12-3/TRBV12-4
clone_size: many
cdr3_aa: CASSASGAHRGAFF
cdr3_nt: TGTGCCAGCAGTGCATCCGGGGCCCACCGGGGAGCTTTCTTT

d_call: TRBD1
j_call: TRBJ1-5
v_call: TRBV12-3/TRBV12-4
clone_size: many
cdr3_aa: CASSLQGQGFNQPQHF
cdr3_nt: TGTGCCAGCAGTCTCCAGGGACAGGGATTCAATCAGCCCCAGCATTTT

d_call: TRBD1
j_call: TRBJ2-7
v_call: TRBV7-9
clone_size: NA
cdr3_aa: CASSRDRGRSYEQYF
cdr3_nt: TGTGCCAGCAGCCGCGACAGGGGTCGGTCCTACGAGCAGTACTTC

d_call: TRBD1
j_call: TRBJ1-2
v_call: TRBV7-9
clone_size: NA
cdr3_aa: CASSFGGRGRDYGYTF
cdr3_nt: TGTGCCAGCAGCTTTGGAGGAAGGGGGCGAGACTATGGCTACACCTTC

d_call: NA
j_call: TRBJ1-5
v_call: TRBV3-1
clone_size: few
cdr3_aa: CASSQSGLNSNQPQHF
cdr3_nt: TGTGCCAGCAGCCAGTCGGGACTTAATAGCAATCAGCCCCAGCATTTT

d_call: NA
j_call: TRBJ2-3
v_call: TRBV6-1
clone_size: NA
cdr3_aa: CASRPPGTRSPDTQYF
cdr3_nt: TGTGCCAGCCGGCCACCGGGGACGAGGTCGCCAGATACGCAGTATTTT

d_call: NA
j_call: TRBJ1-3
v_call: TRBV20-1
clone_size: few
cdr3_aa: CSARAVPGNTIYF
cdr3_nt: TGCAGTGCTAGAGCCGTTCCTGGAAACACCATATATTTT

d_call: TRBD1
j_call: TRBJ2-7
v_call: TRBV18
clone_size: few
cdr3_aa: CASSPDRVVHEQYF
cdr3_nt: TGTGCCAGCTCACCGGACAGGGTCGTTCACGAGCAGTACTTC

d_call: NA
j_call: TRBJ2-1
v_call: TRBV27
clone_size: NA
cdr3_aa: CASKGGRTYNEQFF
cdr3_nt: TGTGCCAGCAAAGGCGGAAGAACCTACAATGAGCAGTTCTTC

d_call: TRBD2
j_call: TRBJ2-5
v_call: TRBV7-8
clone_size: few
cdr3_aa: CASSSLAGAGGETQYF
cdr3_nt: TGTGCCAGCAGCTCCCTAGCGGGAGCGGGTGGAGAGACCCAGTACTTC

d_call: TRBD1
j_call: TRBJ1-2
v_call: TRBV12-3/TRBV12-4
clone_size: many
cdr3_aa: CARRTGEGYTF
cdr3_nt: TGTGCCAGACGGACAGGGGAAGGCTACACCTTC

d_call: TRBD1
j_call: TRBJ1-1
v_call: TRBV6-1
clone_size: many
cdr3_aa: CASSTYAGQKNTEAFF
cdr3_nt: TGTGCCAGCAGTACCTACGCGGGACAGAAGAACACTGAAGCTTTCTTT

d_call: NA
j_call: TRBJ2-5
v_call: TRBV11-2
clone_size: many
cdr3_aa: CASSLPAAQETQYF
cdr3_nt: TGTGCCAGCAGCTTACCAGCAGCCCAAGAGACCCAGTACTTC

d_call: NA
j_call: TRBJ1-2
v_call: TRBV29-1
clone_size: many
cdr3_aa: CSVDSQGIANYGYTF
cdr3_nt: TGCAGCGTTGATAGTCAGGGGATAGCTAACTATGGCTACACCTTC

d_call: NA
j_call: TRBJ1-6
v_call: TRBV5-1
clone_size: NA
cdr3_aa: CASSFDLGSYNSPLHF
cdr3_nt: TGCGCCAGCAGCTTCGACCTTGGCTCCTATAATTCACCCCTCCACTTT

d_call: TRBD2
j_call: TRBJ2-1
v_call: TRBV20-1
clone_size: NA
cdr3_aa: CSAWGNGGASYNEQFF
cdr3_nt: TGCAGCGCATGGGGAAACGGGGGGGCATCCTACAATGAGCAGTTCTTC

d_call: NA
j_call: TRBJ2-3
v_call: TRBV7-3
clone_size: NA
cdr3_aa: CASSLYGSGADTQYF
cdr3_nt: TGTGCCAGCAGCTTATACGGGAGTGGCGCAGATACGCAGTATTTT

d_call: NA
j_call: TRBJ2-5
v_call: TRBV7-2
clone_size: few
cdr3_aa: CASSLVGGIKAETQYF
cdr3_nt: TGTGCCAGCAGCTTAGTAGGGGGGATAAAAGCGGAGACCCAGTACTTC

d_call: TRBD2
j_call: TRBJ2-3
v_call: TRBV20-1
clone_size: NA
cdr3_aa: CSARTLAGRADTQYF
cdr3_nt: TGCAGTGCTAGAACACTAGCGGGACGTGCGGATACGCAGTATTTT

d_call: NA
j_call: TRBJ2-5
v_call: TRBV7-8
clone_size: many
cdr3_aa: CASSKKSSGQETQYF
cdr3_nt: TGTGCCAGCAGCAAAAAGTCTTCCGGACAAGAGACCCAGTACTTC

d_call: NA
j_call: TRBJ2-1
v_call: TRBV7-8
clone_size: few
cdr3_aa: CASSLSRAYNEQFF
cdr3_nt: TGTGCCAGCAGCTTAAGCCGGGCGTACAATGAGCAGTTCTTC

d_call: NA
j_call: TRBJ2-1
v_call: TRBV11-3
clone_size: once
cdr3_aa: CASSLGVASWSFF
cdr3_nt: TGTGCCAGCAGCTTAGGTGTTGCGAGTTGGTCGTTCTTC